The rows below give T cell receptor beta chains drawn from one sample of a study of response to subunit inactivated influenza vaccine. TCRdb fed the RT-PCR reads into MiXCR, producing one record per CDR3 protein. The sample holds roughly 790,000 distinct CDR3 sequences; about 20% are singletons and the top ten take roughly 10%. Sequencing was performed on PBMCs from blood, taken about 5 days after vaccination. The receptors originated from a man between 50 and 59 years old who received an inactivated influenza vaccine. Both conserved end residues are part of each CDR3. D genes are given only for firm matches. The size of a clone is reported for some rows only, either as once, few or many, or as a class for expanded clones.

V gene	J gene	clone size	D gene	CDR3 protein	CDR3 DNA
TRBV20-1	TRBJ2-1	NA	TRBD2	CSAKPLTSGGVNEQFF	TGCAGTGCTAAACCACTGACTAGCGGGGGGGTGAATGAGCAGTTCTTC
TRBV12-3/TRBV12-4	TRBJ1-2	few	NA	CASSRDGQAYGYTF	TGTGCCAGCAGCAGGGACGGGCAGGCCTATGGCTACACCTTC
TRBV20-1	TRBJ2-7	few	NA	CSARATTGRSYEQYF	TGCAGTGCTAGAGCTACAACAGGGAGGTCCTACGAGCAGTACTTC
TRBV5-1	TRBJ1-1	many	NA	CASSLEQAANTEAFF	TGCGCCAGCAGCTTGGAACAGGCGGCGAACACTGAAGCTTTCTTT
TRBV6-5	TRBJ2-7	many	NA	CASSYSDSDYEQYF	TGTGCCAGCAGTTACTCAGACAGCGACTACGAGCAGTACTTC
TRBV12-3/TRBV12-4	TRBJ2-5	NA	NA	CASSLGYRRETQYF	TGTGCCAGCAGTTTAGGATATCGGCGAGAGACCCAGTACTTC
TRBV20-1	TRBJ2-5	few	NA	CSAAGGAIQETQYF	TGCAGTGCCGCCGGGGGCGCGATCCAAGAGACCCAGTACTTC
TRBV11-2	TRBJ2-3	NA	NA	CASSSGFSTDTQYF	TGTGCCAGCAGCTCAGGGTTTAGCACAGATACGCAGTATTTT
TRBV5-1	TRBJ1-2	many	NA	CASSLMEGDGYTF	TGCGCCAGCAGCTTGATGGAGGGTGATGGCTACACCTTC
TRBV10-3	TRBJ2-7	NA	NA	CAISESGGNPYEQYF	TGTGCCATCAGTGAGTCGGGCGGGAACCCCTACGAGCAGTACTTC
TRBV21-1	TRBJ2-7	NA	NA	CASSTRPGTGSEQYF	TGTGCCAGCAGCACGCGCCCCGGGACAGGTAGCGAGCAGTACTTC
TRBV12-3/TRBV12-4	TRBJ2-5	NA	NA	CASSFFSRETQYF	TGTGCCAGCAGTTTTTTCTCCCGAGAGACCCAGTACTTC
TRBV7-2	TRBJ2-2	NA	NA	CTSSPNYRLNTGELFF	TGTACCAGCAGCCCTAACTACAGACTAAACACCGGGGAGCTGTTTTTT
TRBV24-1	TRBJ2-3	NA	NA	CATSDRTGSTDTQYF	TGTGCCACCAGTGATCGGACGGGAAGCACAGATACGCAGTATTTT
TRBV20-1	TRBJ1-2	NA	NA	CSARDSAWGREGYGYTF	TGCAGTGCTAGAGATTCTGCGTGGGGCCGGGAGGGCTATGGCTACACCTTC
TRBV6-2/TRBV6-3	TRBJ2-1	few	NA	CASSYSGRLSSYNEQFF	TGTGCCAGCAGTTACTCAGGCCGGTTAAGCTCCTACAATGAGCAGTTCTTC
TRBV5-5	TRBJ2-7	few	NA	CASSPDGLREQYF	TGTGCCAGCAGCCCGGACGGCCTACGAGAGCAGTACTTC
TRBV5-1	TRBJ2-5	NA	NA	CASSSRRLSGSGGTQYF	TGCGCCAGCAGCTCTCGCCGTCTGTCGGGGTCGGGGGGCACCCAGTACTTC
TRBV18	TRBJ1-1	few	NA	CASSPPARSTEAFF	TGTGCCAGCTCACCACCCGCCCGGAGCACTGAAGCTTTCTTT
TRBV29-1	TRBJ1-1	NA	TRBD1	CSVRPTGQYTEAFF	TGCAGCGTGAGACCGACAGGGCAGTATACTGAAGCTTTCTTT
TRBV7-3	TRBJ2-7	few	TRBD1	CASSLRGTGLSYEQYF	TGTGCCAGCAGCTTAAGAGGGACAGGCCTCTCCTACGAGCAGTACTTC
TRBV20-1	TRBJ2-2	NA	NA	CSARGQGDTGELFF	TGCAGTGCTAGAGGCCAGGGTGACACCGGGGAGCTGTTTTTT
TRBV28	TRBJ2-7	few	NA	CASSLSTVGYEQYF	TGTGCCAGCAGTTTATCGACAGTCGGGTACGAGCAGTACTTC
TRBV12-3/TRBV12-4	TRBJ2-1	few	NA	CASSPRVEQFF	TGTGCCAGCAGTCCCCGGGTCGAGCAGTTCTTC
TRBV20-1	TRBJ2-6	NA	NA	CSAALGASGANVLTF	TGCAGTGCGGCGCTGGGCGCCTCTGGGGCCAACGTCCTGACTTTC
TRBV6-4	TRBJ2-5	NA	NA	CASSGPGEGRETQYF	TGTGCCAGCAGTGGCCCCGGTGAGGGCAGAGAGACCCAGTACTTC
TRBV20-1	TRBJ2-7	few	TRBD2	CSAGGVSGSTWHEQYF	TGCAGTGCTGGAGGGGTTAGCGGGAGCACTTGGCACGAGCAGTACTTC
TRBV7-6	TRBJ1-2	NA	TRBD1	CASSWSEGAPMDTF	TGTGCCAGCAGCTGGTCTGAGGGGGCCCCCATGGACACCTTC
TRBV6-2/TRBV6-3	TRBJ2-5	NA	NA	CASRRALSWRLRETQYF	TGTGCCAGCAGACGGGCTCTTAGCTGGAGACTGCGTGAGACCCAGTACTTC
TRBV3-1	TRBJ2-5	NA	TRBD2	CASSQVAASGSGTQYF	TGTGCCAGCAGCCAGGTCGCGGCTAGCGGGAGCGGGACCCAGTACTTC
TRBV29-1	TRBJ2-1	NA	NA	CSVAPARLNEQFF	TGCAGCGTGGCCCCAGCCCGGCTGAATGAGCAGTTCTTC
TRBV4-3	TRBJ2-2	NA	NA	CASSQERTGELFF	TGCGCCAGCAGCCAAGAGAGGACCGGGGAGCTGTTTTTT
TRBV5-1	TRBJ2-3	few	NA	CASSGSGGGTDTQYF	TGCGCCAGCAGCGGCTCGGGGGGCGGCACAGATACGCAGTATTTT
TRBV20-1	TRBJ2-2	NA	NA	CSARDLDKNTGELFF	TGCAGTGCTAGAGACCTAGACAAGAACACCGGGGAGCTGTTTTTT
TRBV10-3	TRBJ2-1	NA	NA	CAISESRTAAYNEQFF	TGTGCCATCAGTGAGAGTAGGACGGCAGCCTACAATGAGCAGTTCTTC
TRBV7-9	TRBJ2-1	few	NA	CASSLYLGSSYNEQFF	TGTGCCAGCAGCTTGTATCTGGGATCCTCCTACAATGAGCAGTTCTTC
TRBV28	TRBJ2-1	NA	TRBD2	CASTVAGVLYNEQFF	TGTGCCAGCACCGTAGCGGGGGTCTTATACAATGAGCAGTTCTTC
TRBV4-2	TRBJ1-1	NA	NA	CASSQDPTDSFTEAFF	TGTGCCAGCAGCCAAGATCCCACGGACTCATTTACTGAAGCTTTCTTT
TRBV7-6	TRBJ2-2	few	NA	CASSFPLVGGRNGELFF	TGTGCCAGCAGCTTCCCGTTGGTCGGGGGACGGAACGGGGAGCTGTTTTTT
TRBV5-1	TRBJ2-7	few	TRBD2	CASSSGTSGGAIHEQYF	TGCGCCAGCAGCTCCGGGACTAGCGGGGGGGCCATCCACGAGCAGTACTTC
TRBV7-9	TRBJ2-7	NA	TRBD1	CASSWGDRSYEQYF	TGTGCCAGCAGCTGGGGGGACAGGAGCTACGAGCAGTACTTC
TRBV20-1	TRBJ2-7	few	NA	CSARDVTGYYEQYF	TGCAGTGCTAGAGATGTAACAGGGTATTACGAGCAGTACTTC
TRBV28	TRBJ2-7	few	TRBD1	CASSLLGTGSYEQYF	TGTGCCAGCAGTTTACTTGGGACAGGCTCCTACGAGCAGTACTTC
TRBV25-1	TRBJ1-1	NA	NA	CASSEGVVEEAFF	TGTGCCAGCAGTGAGGGAGTGGTAGAGGAAGCTTTCTTT
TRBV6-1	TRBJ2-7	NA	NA	CASSEAFYEQYF	TGTGCCAGCAGTGAAGCGTTCTACGAGCAGTACTTC
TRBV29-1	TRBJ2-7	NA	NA	CSVGPDWSTDEQYF	TGCAGCGTTGGGCCGGACTGGTCAACGGACGAGCAGTACTTC
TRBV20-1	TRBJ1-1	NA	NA	CSAQHGANTEAFF	TGCAGTGCCCAACACGGGGCAAACACTGAAGCTTTCTTT